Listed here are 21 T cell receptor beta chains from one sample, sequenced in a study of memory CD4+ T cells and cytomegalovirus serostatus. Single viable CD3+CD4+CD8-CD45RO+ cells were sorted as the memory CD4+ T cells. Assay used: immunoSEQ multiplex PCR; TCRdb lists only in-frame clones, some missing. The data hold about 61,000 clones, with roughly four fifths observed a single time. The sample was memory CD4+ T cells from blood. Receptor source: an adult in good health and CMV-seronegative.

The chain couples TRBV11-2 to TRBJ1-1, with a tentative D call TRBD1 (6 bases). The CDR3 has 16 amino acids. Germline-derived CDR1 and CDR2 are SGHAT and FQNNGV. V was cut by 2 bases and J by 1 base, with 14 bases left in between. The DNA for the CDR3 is TGTGCCAGCAGCTTACGTTGGGGGCATTCGAACACTGAAGCTTTCTTT. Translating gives CASSLRWGHSNTEAFF.

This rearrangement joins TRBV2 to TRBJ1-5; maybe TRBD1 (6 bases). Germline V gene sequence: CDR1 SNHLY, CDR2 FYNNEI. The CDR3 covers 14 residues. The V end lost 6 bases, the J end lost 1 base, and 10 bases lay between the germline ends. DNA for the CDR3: TGTGCCAGCAGGGGGGCTGCGAGCAATCAGCCCCAGCATTTT. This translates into CASRGAASNQPQHF.

This CDR3 reads CASRTWMGAWDTQYF. The CDR3 DNA is TGTGCCAGCAGAACTTGGATGGGGGCTTGGGATACGCAGTATTTT. The chain employs TRBV2 and TRBJ2-3, with D tentatively TRBD1 (6 bases). The CDR3 totals 15 residues. Germline V CDR1 and CDR2: SNHLY, FYNNEI. Trimming stripped 6 bases from V and 6 bases from J, with 19 bases between.

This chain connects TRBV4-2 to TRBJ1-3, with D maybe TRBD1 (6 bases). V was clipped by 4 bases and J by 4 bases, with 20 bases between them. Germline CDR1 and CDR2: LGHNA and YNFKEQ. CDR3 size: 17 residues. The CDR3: CASSLPWGRRGGNTIYF. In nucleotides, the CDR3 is TGTGCCAGCAGCCTCCCCTGGGGGCGCCGGGGGGGAAACACCATATATTTT.

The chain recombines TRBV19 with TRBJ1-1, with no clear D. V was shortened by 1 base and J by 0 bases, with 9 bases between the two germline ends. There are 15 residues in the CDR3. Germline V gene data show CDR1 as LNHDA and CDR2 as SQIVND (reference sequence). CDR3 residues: CASSIGHRLNTEAFF. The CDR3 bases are TGTGCCAGTAGTATAGGTCATCGACTGAACACTGAAGCTTTCTTT.

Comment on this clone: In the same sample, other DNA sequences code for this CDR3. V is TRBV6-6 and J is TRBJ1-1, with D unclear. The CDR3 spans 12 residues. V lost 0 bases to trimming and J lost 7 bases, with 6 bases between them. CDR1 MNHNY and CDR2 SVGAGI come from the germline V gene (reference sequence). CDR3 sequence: CASSYSSGEAFF. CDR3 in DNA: TGTGCCAGCAGTTACTCTTCGGGTGAAGCTTTCTTT.

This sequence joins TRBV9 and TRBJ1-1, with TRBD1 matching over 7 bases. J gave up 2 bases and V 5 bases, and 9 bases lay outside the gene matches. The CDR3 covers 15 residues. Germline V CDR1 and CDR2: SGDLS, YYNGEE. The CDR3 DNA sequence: TGTGCCAGCAGAGCGGGACAGAATTATAACACTGAAGCTTTCTTT. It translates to CASRAGQNYNTEAFF.

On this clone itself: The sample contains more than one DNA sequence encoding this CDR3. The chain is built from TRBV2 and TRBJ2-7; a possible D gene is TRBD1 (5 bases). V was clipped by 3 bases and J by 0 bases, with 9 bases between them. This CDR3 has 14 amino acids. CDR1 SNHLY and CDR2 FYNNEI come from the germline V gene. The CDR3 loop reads CASSEQGSSYEQYF. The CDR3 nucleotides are TGTGCCAGCAGTGAGCAGGGAAGCTCCTACGAGCAGTACTTC.

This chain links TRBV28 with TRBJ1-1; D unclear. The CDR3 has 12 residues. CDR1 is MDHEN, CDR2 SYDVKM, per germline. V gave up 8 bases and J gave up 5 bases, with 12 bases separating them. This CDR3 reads CASLAPGTEAFF. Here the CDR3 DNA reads TGTGCCAGCCTCGCCCCCGGAACTGAAGCTTTCTTT. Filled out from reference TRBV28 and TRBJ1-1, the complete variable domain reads DVKVTQSSRYLVKRTGEKVFLECVQDMDHENMFWYRQDPGLGLRLIYFSYDVKMKEKGDIPEGYSVSREKKERFSLILESASTNQTSMYLCASLAPGTEAFFGQGTRLTVV.

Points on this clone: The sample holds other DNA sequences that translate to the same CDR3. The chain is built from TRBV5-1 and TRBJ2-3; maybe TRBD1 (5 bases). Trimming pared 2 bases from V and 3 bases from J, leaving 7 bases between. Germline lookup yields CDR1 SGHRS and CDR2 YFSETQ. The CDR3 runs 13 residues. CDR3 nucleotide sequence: TGCGCCAGCAGCTTCAGGGATACAGATACGCAGTATTTT. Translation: CASSFRDTDTQYF. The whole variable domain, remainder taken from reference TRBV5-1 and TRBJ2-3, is KAGVTQTPRYLIKTRGQQVTLSCSPISGHRSVSWYQQTPGQGLQFLFEYFSETQRNKGNFPGRFSGRQFSNSRSEMNVSTLELGDSALYLCASSFRDTDTQYFGPGTRLTVL.

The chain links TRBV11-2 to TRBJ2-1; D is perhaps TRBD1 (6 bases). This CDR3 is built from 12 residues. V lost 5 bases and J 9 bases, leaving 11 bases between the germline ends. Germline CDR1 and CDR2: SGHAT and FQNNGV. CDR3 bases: TGTGCCAGCAGCCAGGGGTTCGGTGAGCAGTTCTTC. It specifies CASSQGFGEQFF.

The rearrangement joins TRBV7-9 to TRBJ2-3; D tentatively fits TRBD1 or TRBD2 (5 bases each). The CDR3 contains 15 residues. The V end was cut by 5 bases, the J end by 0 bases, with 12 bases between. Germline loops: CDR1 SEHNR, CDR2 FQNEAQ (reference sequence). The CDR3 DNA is TGTGCCAGCAGCCTCGGGACCGGCAGCACAGATACGCAGTATTTT. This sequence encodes CASSLGTGSTDTQYF.

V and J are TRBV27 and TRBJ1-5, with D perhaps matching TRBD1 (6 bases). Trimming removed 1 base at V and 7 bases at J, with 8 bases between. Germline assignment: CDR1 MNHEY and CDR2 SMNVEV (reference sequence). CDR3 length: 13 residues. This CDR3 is CASSLWGRQPQHF. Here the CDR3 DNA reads TGTGCCAGCAGTTTATGGGGGCGGCAGCCCCAGCATTTT.

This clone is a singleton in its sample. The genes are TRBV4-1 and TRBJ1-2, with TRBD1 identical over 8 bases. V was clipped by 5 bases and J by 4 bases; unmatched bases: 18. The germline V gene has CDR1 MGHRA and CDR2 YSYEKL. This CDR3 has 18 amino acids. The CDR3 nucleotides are TGCGCCAGCAGCACCGGGGGATTGAGAGACAGGGGCGGCTATGGCTACACCTTC. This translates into CASSTGGLRDRGGYGYTF.

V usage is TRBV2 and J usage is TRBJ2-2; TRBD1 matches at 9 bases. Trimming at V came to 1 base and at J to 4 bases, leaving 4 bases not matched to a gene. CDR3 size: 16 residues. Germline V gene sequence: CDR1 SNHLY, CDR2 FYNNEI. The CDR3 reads CASSEGWDRATGELFF. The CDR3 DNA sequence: TGTGCCAGCAGTGAAGGGTGGGACAGGGCCACCGGGGAGCTGTTTTTT. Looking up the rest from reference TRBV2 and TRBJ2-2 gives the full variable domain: EPEVTQTPSHQVTQMGQEVILRCVPISNHLYFYWYRQILGQKVEFLVSFYNNEISEKSEIFDDQFSVERPDGSNFTLKIRSTKLEDSAMYFCASSEGWDRATGELFFGEGSRLTVL.

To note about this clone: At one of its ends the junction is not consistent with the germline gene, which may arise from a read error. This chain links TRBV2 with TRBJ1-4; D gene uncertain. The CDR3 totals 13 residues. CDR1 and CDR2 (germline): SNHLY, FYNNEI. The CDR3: CASSESSKSPGIF. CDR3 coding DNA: TGTGCCAGCAGTGAGTCGAGTAAGAGTCCAGGAATTTTT.

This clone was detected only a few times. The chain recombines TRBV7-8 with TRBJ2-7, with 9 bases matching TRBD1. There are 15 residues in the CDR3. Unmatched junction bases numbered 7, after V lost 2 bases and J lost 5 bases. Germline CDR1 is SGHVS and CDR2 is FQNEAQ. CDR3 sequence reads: CASSLRGQGRNEQYF. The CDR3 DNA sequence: TGTGCCAGCAGCTTACGTGGACAGGGGAGGAACGAGCAGTACTTC.

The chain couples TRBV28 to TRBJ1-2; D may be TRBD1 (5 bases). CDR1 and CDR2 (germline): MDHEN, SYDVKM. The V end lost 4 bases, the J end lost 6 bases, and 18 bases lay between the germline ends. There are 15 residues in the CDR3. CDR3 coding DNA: TGTGCCAGCAGTTCCCTACCCGGGACCAGGCATGGCTACACCTTC. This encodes CASSSLPGTRHGYTF.

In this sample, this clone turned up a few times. CDR3 bases: TGTGCCAGCAGACCCCAGGCAGTGGGGAACACTGAAGCTTTCTTT. This translates into CASRPQAVGNTEAFF. The rearrangement links TRBV11-2 to TRBJ1-1, with no clear D. There are 15 residues in the CDR3. Germline V gene lookup returns CDR1 SGHAT and CDR2 FQNNGV. Trimming cost V 6 bases and J 1 base, with 15 bases left between them. Filled out from reference TRBV11-2 and TRBJ1-1, the complete variable domain reads EAGVAQSPRYKIIEKRQSVAFWCNPISGHATLYWYQQILGQGPKLLIQFQNNGVVDDSQLPKDRFSAERLKGVDSTLKIQPAKLEDSAVYLCASRPQAVGNTEAFFGQGTRLTVV.

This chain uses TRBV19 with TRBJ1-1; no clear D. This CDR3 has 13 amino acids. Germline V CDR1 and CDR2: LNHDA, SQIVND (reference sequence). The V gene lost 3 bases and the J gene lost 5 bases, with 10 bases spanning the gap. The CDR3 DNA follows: TGTGCCAGTAGTATTAGGCAGGCGACTGAAGCTTTCTTT. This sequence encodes CASSIRQATEAFF.

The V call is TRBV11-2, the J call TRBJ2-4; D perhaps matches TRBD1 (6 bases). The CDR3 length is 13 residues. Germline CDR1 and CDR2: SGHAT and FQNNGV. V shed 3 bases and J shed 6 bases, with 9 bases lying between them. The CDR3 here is CASSFAGVNIQYF. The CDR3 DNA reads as TGTGCCAGCAGCTTTGCAGGGGTAAACATTCAGTACTTC.